This TCR beta chain was documented in a study of cytomegalovirus exposure and HLA in healthy donors. 13 Jbeta primers and 60 Vbeta primers were used for the PCR. Per the study methods: Later, tens of millions of unique TCR beta chains were counted in an analysis, and about 12 million of them were shared. Generated by immunoSEQ multiplex PCR, the TCRdb table keeps only in-frame clones and is missing some. The DNA gave D and trimming, while V, J and clone size come from that table. This table has about 100,000 clones, around 75% appearing once. This clone appeared a few times. What it recognizes is unknown. Overall study results and limits: A later analysis linked a missense DCLRE1C variant to TCR beta V- and J-gene trimming. It was reported that the classifier diagnosed cytomegalovirus status with high specificity and sensitivity in both the original and validation cohorts. 87-base-pair reads could not separate some V segments, including TRBV6-2 and TRBV6-3.

Germline V gene lookup returns CDR1 GTSNPN and CDR2 SVGIG (reference sequence). The length of the CDR3 is 13 residues. With 4 bases removed from V and 0 bases from J, the gap between germline ends came to 10 bases. This sequence was found in a man over 45 in good health and CMV-seronegative. The chain recombines TRBV30 with TRBJ2-7; D is possibly TRBD1 (6 bases). The source material was PBMCs. The DNA of the CDR3 is TGTGCCTGGAACACAGGGAGCTCCTACGAGCAGTACTTC. Residues: CAWNTGSSYEQYF.